This T cell receptor beta chain was captured by sequencing in a study of tumor-infiltrating lymphocytes in primary liver carcinoma. Study overall: The tumors ranged from about 4 to 10 cm across and fell within stage T1-T3 N0M0. Study-wide points: Paired tumor-adjacent and tumor-blood samples overlapped less than tumor region pairs did.

Total RNA amounting to roughly 480 ng was the source from which TCR beta cDNA was made with a constant-region primer. ARM-PCR was slightly modified, and three nested multiplex PCR rounds with it gave rise to the TCR beta libraries. PCR rounds one and two used TRBV1-TRBV30 forward primers with a C-beta reverse primer for around 10 cycles each. MiXCR, run by TCRdb on the multiplex PCR reads, gives a single entry per CDR3 protein. This table holds more than 150,000 distinct CDR3 sequences, around 60% found once. This clonotype came up many times. Its antigen is unidentified. After removal of 2 bases from V and 2 bases from J, the junction contained 2 bases not matched to a gene. The CDR3 is 16 amino acids. Unsorted whole blood yielded blood RNA, and germline DNA was extracted as well. Chronic HBV infection, which was untreated, was present in the patients.

The source material was peripheral blood. The source is a man between 35 and 55 years old with primary liver carcinoma and hepatitis B virus infection. The chain carries TRBV12-3 or TRBV12-4 and TRBJ2-1, with 11 bases matching TRBD1. In DNA, the CDR3 is TGTGCCAGCAGTTTAAGGGACAGGGGGGCCTACAATGAGCAGTTCTTC. It is translated as CASSLRDRGAYNEQFF.